The 30 T cell receptor beta chains below all came from one sample that was sequenced in a study of cytomegalovirus exposure and HLA in healthy donors. The primer mix had 60 Vbeta and 13 Jbeta primers. The table came from immunoSEQ multiplex PCR; TCRdb's copy has only in-frame clones and leaves some out. The sample contains about 190,000 clones, more than 65% of which appear only once. Sequences were obtained from PBMCs. Every receptor here comes from a man between 45 and 60 years old in good health and CMV-seronegative.

With respect to this clone: At one end the junction does not follow the germline gene, possibly because of a read error. V is TRBV7-9 and J is TRBJ2-7; 7 nucleotides agree with TRBD1. CDR1 is SEHNR and CDR2 is FQNEAQ in the germline V gene (reference sequence). This CDR3 has 13 residues. The CDR3 loop is CSSTRDSSYEQYF. CDR3 nucleotides: TGTTCCAGCACTCGGGACAGCAGCTACGAGCAGTACTTC.

The rearrangement links TRBV7-9 to TRBJ1-1; D not resolved. Germline CDR1 is SEHNR and CDR2 is FQNEAQ (reference sequence). This CDR3 has 12 amino acids. V was pared by 7 bases and J by 3 bases, with 9 bases between. DNA of the CDR3: TGTGCCAGCACCAAGAGTGACACTGAAGCTTTCTTT. This codes for CASTKSDTEAFF.

This clone was counted a single time. The chain links TRBV4-3 to TRBJ2-2; 9 bases are shared with TRBD2. The germline V gene has CDR1 LGHNA and CDR2 YSLEER. Trimming at V came to 0 bases and at J to 3 bases, leaving 5 bases not matched to a gene. The CDR3 sequence is 17 residues long. CDR3 region: CASSQDSAGGYTGELFF. The CDR3 DNA follows: TGCGCCAGCAGCCAAGATTCGGCGGGGGGGTACACCGGGGAGCTGTTTTTT.

This clone showed up just a few times. V usage is TRBV18 and J usage is TRBJ1-3; D gene ambiguous. This CDR3 is built from 20 residues. V gave up 2 bases and J gave up 0 bases, with 23 bases separating them. Germline CDR1 KGHSH, CDR2 LQKENI. The CDR3 DNA reads TGTGCCAGCTCACCATTTTCGACACCCCAACCCCGATCCTCTGGAAACACCATATATTTT. Residues: CASSPFSTPQPRSSGNTIYF.

V gene TRBV7-9 combines with J gene TRBJ1-1, with 10 bases lining up with TRBD1. The ends lost 5 bases at V and 1 base at J; junction bases unmatched: 13. CDR3 length: 18 residues. Germline values: CDR1 SEHNR, CDR2 FQNEAQ (reference sequence). The CDR3 here is CASSPIRGRQGANTEAFF. The CDR3 DNA reads as TGTGCCAGCAGCCCAATCCGGGGGAGACAGGGGGCGAACACTGAAGCTTTCTTT. The whole variable domain, filled in from reference TRBV7-9 and TRBJ1-1, reads DTGVSQNPRHKITKRGQNVTFRCDPISEHNRLYWYRQTLGQGPEFLTYFQNEAQLEKSRLLSDRFSAERPKGSFSTLEIQRTEQGDSAMYLCASSPIRGRQGANTEAFFGQGTRLTVV.

This chain uses TRBV6-4 with TRBJ1-6; 7 bases agree with TRBD1. J was trimmed by 8 bases and V by 5 bases; bases with no gene match: 9. Per the germline V gene, CDR1 is MRHNA and CDR2 is SNTAGT. CDR3 size: 15 residues. CDR3 in DNA: TGTGCCAGCAGTAGGACAGGATCCGGCGATTCACCCCTCCACTTT. Its protein product is CASSRTGSGDSPLHF.

V gene TRBV2 combines with J gene TRBJ2-1, with 7 nucleotides matching TRBD1. Unmatched junction bases numbered 7, after V lost 7 bases and J lost 1 base. Germline V gene data show CDR1 as SNHLY and CDR2 as FYNNEI. The length of the CDR3 is 15 residues. CDR3 nucleotide sequence: TGTGCCAGCACCAGGACAGGACTTTCCTACAATGAGCAGTTCTTC. Its protein product is CASTRTGLSYNEQFF. The complete variable domain, with remaining parts taken from reference TRBV2 and TRBJ2-1, reads EPEVTQTPSHQVTQMGQEVILRCVPISNHLYFYWYRQILGQKVEFLVSFYNNEISEKSEIFDDQFSVERPDGSNFTLKIRSTKLEDSAMYFCASTRTGLSYNEQFFGPGTRLTVL.

This clone was counted between two and nine times. The V gene is TRBV14, the J gene TRBJ1-6, with D unresolved. Per germline, CDR1 SGHDN and CDR2 FVKESK. The CDR3 is made up of 18 amino acids. Trimming shortened V by 0 bases and J by 1 base, and 13 bases separated the two germline ends. The CDR3: CASSQDRRTGSYNSPLHF. CDR3 coding DNA: TGTGCCAGCAGCCAAGATAGAAGGACTGGGTCCTATAATTCACCCCTCCACTTT.

In this sample, this clone turned up a few times. The chain links TRBV5-6 to TRBJ2-7; D is unresolved. This CDR3 comprises 15 residues. Germline lookup yields CDR1 SGHDT and CDR2 YYEEEE. V shed 0 bases and J shed 2 bases, with 12 bases lying between them. The DNA for the CDR3 is TGTGCCAGCAGCTTGGTCAGGATGCAAACCTACGAGCAGTACTTC. Translated: CASSLVRMQTYEQYF.

The rearrangement uses TRBV4-1 and TRBJ2-7, with 10 bases aligning to TRBD1. The CDR3 has 16 residues. Germline CDR1 and CDR2: MGHRA and YSYEKL. V lost 2 bases, J lost 5 bases, and 9 bases stayed unmatched. The CDR3, as DNA: TGCGCCAGCAGCCAACTACCGGGACAGGGGAGCCACGAGCAGTACTTC. Translated, it gives CASSQLPGQGSHEQYF.

This rearrangement joins TRBV10-3 to TRBJ1-2, with TRBD1 matching 8 bases. CDR1 and CDR2 (germline): ENHRY, SYGVKD. The CDR3 is 13 residues long. Losses at the gene ends were 2 bases for V and 8 bases for J; bases not matched to a gene: 4. CDR3: CAISETGGVGYTF. The CDR3 DNA follows: TGTGCCATCAGTGAGACAGGGGGTGTGGGCTACACCTTC.

The rearrangement uses TRBV7-6 and TRBJ1-1; 10 bases map to TRBD1. The CDR3 covers 13 residues. With V trimmed by 3 bases and J by 7 bases, 2 bases remained unmatched. CDR1 is SGHVS, CDR2 FNYEAQ, per germline. Written as DNA, the CDR3 is TGTGCCAGCAGCTTGGGACAGGGGAGTGAAGCTTTCTTT. Its translation is CASSLGQGSEAFF.

The rearrangement uses TRBV19 and TRBJ2-5, with a tentative D call TRBD2 (6 bases). V was clipped by 7 bases and J by 11 bases, with 23 bases between them. Germline CDR1 and CDR2: LNHDA and SQIVND (reference sequence). CDR3 length equals 14 residues. Written as DNA, the CDR3 is TGTGCCAGTAAAAAGTCGGGGAGGAGTGGGGAGCAGTACTTC. Protein: CASKKSGRSGEQYF.

This chain joins TRBV29-1 and TRBJ2-7, with 10 positions matching TRBD1. There are 14 residues in the CDR3. Trimming at V came to 6 bases and at J to 6 bases, leaving 11 bases not matched to a gene. Germline-derived CDR1 and CDR2 are SQVTM and ANQGSEA. In DNA, the CDR3 is TGCAGCGTCCGAAGGACAGGGGGGTCTCTCGAGCAGTACTTC. Translated, it gives CSVRRTGGSLEQYF.

This chain connects TRBV7-2 to TRBJ2-7; the D gene is possibly TRBD1 (5 bases). Germline CDR1 reads SGHTA; CDR2 reads FQGNSA. Trimming removed 5 bases from V and 3 bases from J, with 11 bases in between. This CDR3 is built from 13 residues. The CDR3 DNA reads as TGTGCCAGCAGCCCTGACAGAGGCTACGAGCAGTACTTC. Amino acid sequence: CASSPDRGYEQYF.

The chain uses TRBV18 and TRBJ2-3; no firm D call. CDR3 size: 11 residues. Germline CDR1 KGHSH, CDR2 LQKENI. V lost 3 bases and J 6 bases, leaving 4 bases between the germline ends. CDR3: CASSPQDTQYF. DNA of the CDR3: TGTGCCAGCTCACCGCAGGATACGCAGTATTTT.

As regards this clone: Other DNA sequences in the same sample also yield this CDR3. The chain has TRBV5-6 and TRBJ2-5, with D unresolved. Germline CDR1 and CDR2: SGHDT and YYEEEE. Trimming took 3 bases from V and 5 from J, leaving 5 bases between them. The CDR3 covers 11 residues. The CDR3 here is CASSSRETQYF. The CDR3 DNA reads TGTGCCAGCAGCTCCAGGGAGACCCAGTACTTC.

V and J are TRBV9 and TRBJ2-3; D might be TRBD1 (6 bases). Germline assignment: CDR1 SGDLS and CDR2 YYNGEE. V was shortened by 4 bases and J by 2 bases, with 14 bases between the two germline ends. The CDR3 length is 15 residues. The CDR3 region is CASSPRQEITDTQYF. The CDR3 DNA reads as TGTGCCAGCAGCCCACGACAGGAAATCACAGATACGCAGTATTTT. The variable domain in full, completed from reference TRBV9 and TRBJ2-3, reads DSGVTQTPKHLITATGQRVTLRCSPRSGDLSVYWYQQSLDQGLQFLIQYYNGEERAKGNILERFSAQQFPDLHSELNLSSLELGDSALYFCASSPRQEITDTQYFGPGTRLTVL.

The rearrangement links TRBV7-2 to TRBJ2-3; 7 nucleotides match TRBD2. Germline V gene data show CDR1 as SGHTA and CDR2 as FQGNSA. CDR3 length equals 16 residues. The ends lost 1 base at V and 2 bases at J; junction bases unmatched: 6. CDR3 coding DNA: TGTGCCAGCAGCTTAGTTGCGGGGGTACCCACAGATACGCAGTATTTT. It is translated as CASSLVAGVPTDTQYF.

The rearrangement joins TRBV10-3 to TRBJ2-3; 8 bases are a match to TRBD2. Looked up from germline, CDR1 is ENHRY and CDR2 is SYGVKD. The V gene end was trimmed by 1 base and the J gene end by 3 bases; junction bases not matched to a gene: 3. CDR3 length: 15 residues. The CDR3 spells CAISEFGGATDTQYF. CDR3 DNA: TGTGCCATCAGTGAGTTCGGGGGGGCGACAGATACGCAGTATTTT.

J is TRBJ1-2 and V is TRBV5-6, with D unresolved. Trimming stripped 0 bases from V and 2 bases from J, with 11 bases between. This CDR3 is built from 15 residues. Germline V gene sequence: CDR1 SGHDT, CDR2 YYEEEE. CDR3 coding DNA: TGTGCCAGCAGCTTGGCGCCGGGAGACAACTATGGCTACACCTTC. As protein: CASSLAPGDNYGYTF.

This clone was recorded a few times. This sample includes further DNA sequences coding for the same CDR3. The J gene is TRBJ2-3, the V gene TRBV7-2, with 12 positions matching TRBD2. This CDR3 contains 15 residues. V shed 4 bases, J shed 4 bases, and the junction held 3 bases outside the gene matches. The V gene's germline CDR1 is SGHTA and CDR2 FQGNSA. CDR3 sequence (DNA): TGTGCCAGCAGCTCCTCTAGCGGGGGGGCAGATACGCAGTATTTT. It encodes CASSSSSGGADTQYF.

The chain employs TRBV28 and TRBJ1-2; 9 nucleotides match TRBD1. The V segment lost 10 bases and the J segment 7 bases; nucleotides outside the gene matches: 7. There are 12 residues in the CDR3. Germline values: CDR1 MDHEN, CDR2 SYDVKM. DNA for the CDR3: TGTGCCACCGGGGACAGGGTATTTGGCTACACCTTC. Translated, it gives CATGDRVFGYTF.

This chain joins TRBV6-4 and TRBJ2-3; 8 bases fit TRBD2. The CDR3 has 14 amino acids. The germline V gene has CDR1 MRHNA and CDR2 SNTAGT. The trim removed 0 bases at V and 4 bases at J, leaving 0 bases unmatched. CDR3 protein: CASSDSSGADTQYF. In DNA, the CDR3 is TGTGCCAGCAGTGACTCTAGCGGGGCAGATACGCAGTATTTT.

The rearrangement uses TRBV11-2 and TRBJ2-5, with D tentatively TRBD1 (5 bases). Germline V gives CDR1 SGHAT, CDR2 FQNNGV. Trimming removed 2 bases from V and 1 base from J, with 8 bases in between. This CDR3 comprises 14 residues. The CDR3 is CASSLQGIQETQYF. The CDR3 DNA follows: TGTGCCAGCAGCTTACAGGGCATCCAAGAGACCCAGTACTTC.

This clone was detected a few times. The gene calls are TRBV5-5 and TRBJ2-1, with D possibly being TRBD2 (6 bases). Germline V gene sequence: CDR1 SGHKS, CDR2 YYEKEE (reference sequence). V was cut by 3 bases and J by 4 bases, with 11 bases left in between. The CDR3 runs 14 residues. Here the CDR3 reads CASSWWGLYNEQFF. Here the CDR3 DNA reads TGTGCCAGCAGCTGGTGGGGACTGTACAATGAGCAGTTCTTC.

The chain has TRBV9 and TRBJ2-2; 8 bases map to TRBD2. The CDR3 spans 15 residues. Per the germline V gene, CDR1 is SGDLS and CDR2 is YYNGEE. V was clipped by 10 bases and J by 1 base; unmatched bases: 9. The CDR3 DNA sequence: TGTGCCTCGCAGAAGGCGGGGGGGAACACCGGGGAGCTGTTTTTT. This sequence encodes CASQKAGGNTGELFF. Based on the CDR3 plus reference TRBV9 and TRBJ2-2, the full variable domain is DSGVTQTPKHLITATGQRVTLRCSPRSGDLSVYWYQQSLDQGLQFLIQYYNGEERAKGNILERFSAQQFPDLHSELNLSSLELGDSALYFCASQKAGGNTGELFFGEGSRLTVL.

This clone was counted only a few times. The chain couples TRBV30 to TRBJ2-3; the D is unclear. Deletions cut 2 bases from V and 6 bases from J, with 6 bases between. This CDR3 has 11 residues. Germline V lookup: CDR1 GTSNPN, CDR2 SVGIG (reference sequence). CDR3 sequence: CAWSLEDTQYF. DNA for the CDR3: TGTGCCTGGAGTTTAGAGGATACGCAGTATTTT.

This clone appeared once. V gene TRBV2 combines with J gene TRBJ1-5; tentatively, D is TRBD1 (5 bases). The CDR3 runs to 15 residues. Deletions cut 2 bases from V and 1 base from J, with 9 bases between. Per the germline V gene, CDR1 is SNHLY and CDR2 is FYNNEI. The CDR3 sequence: CASSEQGRSNQPQHF. The CDR3 nucleotides are TGTGCCAGCAGTGAACAGGGTCGAAGCAATCAGCCCCAGCATTTT.

This clone showed up just once. V is TRBV11-2 and J is TRBJ1-6; D not certain. The V end lost 1 base, the J end lost 10 bases, and 5 bases lay between the germline ends. The V gene's germline CDR1 is SGHAT and CDR2 FQNNGV. This CDR3 is 12 amino acids long. The CDR3 DNA follows: TGTGCCAGCAGCTTAGGGAGGTCACCCCTCCACTTT. Its protein product is CASSLGRSPLHF.